This is a list of T cell receptor beta chains from one sample in a study of vaccination and CD4 T cells after COVID-19. Antigens for these TCRs are unknown. TCRdb recomputed calls from the PCR reads with MiXCR, one row per CDR3 protein. This table holds more than 5,500 distinct CDR3 sequences, roughly 29% found once. Sequencing input: CD4+ T cells from blood, cultured in vitro. These receptors were taken from a human donor in good health. The CDR3 runs from the conserved cysteine through the conserved F or W. D genes are given only for firm matches. Not all rows give a size; the values are once, few, many and, for expanded clones, a class.

clone_size: few
d_call: -
v_call: TRBV12-3/TRBV12-4
j_call: TRBJ1-5
cdr3_nt: TGTGCCACAACGGCGGCAACCGTCGATCAGCCCCAGCATTTT
cdr3_aa: CATTAATVDQPQHF

clone_size: -
d_call: -
v_call: TRBV4-2
j_call: TRBJ2-1
cdr3_nt: TGTGCCAGCAGCCTATTACACTACAATGAGCAGTTCTTC
cdr3_aa: CASSLLHYNEQFF

clone_size: -
d_call: -
v_call: TRBV20-1
j_call: TRBJ2-1
cdr3_nt: TGCAGTGCTCCCTGGAGCCGGGGGAATGAGCAGTTCTTC
cdr3_aa: CSAPWSRGNEQFF

clone_size: -
d_call: -
v_call: TRBV12-3/TRBV12-4
j_call: TRBJ1-2
cdr3_nt: TGTGCCAGCAGTCAAGAGACAGTAGCTAACTATGGCTACACCTTC
cdr3_aa: CASSQETVANYGYTF

clone_size: few
d_call: -
v_call: TRBV6-1
j_call: TRBJ1-2
cdr3_nt: TGTGCCAGCAGTGAAGTGGCGATGAACTATGGCTACACCTTC
cdr3_aa: CASSEVAMNYGYTF

clone_size: medium-sized
d_call: TRBD1
v_call: TRBV15
j_call: TRBJ1-2
cdr3_nt: TGTGCCACCAGCAGATTGGGACAGGGTGAATATGGCTACACCTTC
cdr3_aa: CATSRLGQGEYGYTF

clone_size: large
d_call: TRBD1
v_call: TRBV20-1
j_call: TRBJ1-3
cdr3_nt: TGCAGTGCTAGAGATCGGGACAGGGCCTCTGGAAACACCATATATTTT
cdr3_aa: CSARDRDRASGNTIYF

clone_size: few
d_call: -
v_call: TRBV5-1
j_call: TRBJ2-3
cdr3_nt: TGCGCCAGCAGCTTGGGTCCTTTGGGCACAGATACGCAGTATTTT
cdr3_aa: CASSLGPLGTDTQYF

clone_size: few
d_call: -
v_call: TRBV5-1
j_call: TRBJ1-2
cdr3_nt: TGCGCCAGCAGCGATGGGGATTATGGCTACACCTTC
cdr3_aa: CASSDGDYGYTF

clone_size: few
d_call: TRBD1
v_call: TRBV29-1
j_call: TRBJ1-4
cdr3_nt: TGCAGCGGACGGGACAGGGCTAATGAAAAACTGTTTTTT
cdr3_aa: CSGRDRANEKLFF

clone_size: -
d_call: -
v_call: TRBV30
j_call: TRBJ2-7
cdr3_nt: TGTGCCTGGAGTGGACCGGGAGATGGCATCGAGCAGTACTTC
cdr3_aa: CAWSGPGDGIEQYF

clone_size: -
d_call: TRBD2
v_call: TRBV20-1
j_call: TRBJ2-1
cdr3_nt: TGCAGTGCCGCGGGACTAGCTTTTGAGCAGTTCTTC
cdr3_aa: CSAAGLAFEQFF

clone_size: few
d_call: TRBD1
v_call: TRBV10-3
j_call: TRBJ2-2
cdr3_nt: TGTGCCATCAGGGCAGGGGGGAACACCGGGGAGCTGTTTTTT
cdr3_aa: CAIRAGGNTGELFF

clone_size: few
d_call: -
v_call: TRBV12-3/TRBV12-4
j_call: TRBJ1-1
cdr3_nt: TGTGCCAGCAGTTTAGCGGCAAATGAAGCTTTCTTT
cdr3_aa: CASSLAANEAFF

clone_size: few
d_call: TRBD1
v_call: TRBV6-5
j_call: TRBJ1-2
cdr3_nt: TGTGCCAGCAGTTACGACAGGGCCCCCTATGGCTACACCTTC
cdr3_aa: CASSYDRAPYGYTF

clone_size: -
d_call: -
v_call: TRBV2
j_call: TRBJ1-5
cdr3_nt: TGTGCCAGCAGTATCGTTTCAGGTGGAAATGGCAATCAGCCCCAGCATTTT
cdr3_aa: CASSIVSGGNGNQPQHF

clone_size: few
d_call: TRBD1
v_call: TRBV7-6
j_call: TRBJ1-1
cdr3_nt: TGTGCCAGCAGCCTAGGGACAGGCCTGAACACTGAAGCTTTCTTT
cdr3_aa: CASSLGTGLNTEAFF

clone_size: few
d_call: -
v_call: TRBV5-4
j_call: TRBJ1-1
cdr3_nt: TGTGCCAGCAGCTTGGAAGGGGGAAGTATGGAAGCTTTCTTT
cdr3_aa: CASSLEGGSMEAFF

clone_size: -
d_call: -
v_call: TRBV20-1
j_call: TRBJ2-2
cdr3_nt: TGCAGTGCTAGAGGCTGGGAGACGAACACCGGGGAGCTGTTTTTT
cdr3_aa: CSARGWETNTGELFF

clone_size: -
d_call: -
v_call: TRBV6-5
j_call: TRBJ1-1
cdr3_nt: TGTGCCAGCAGTTTAAAAATTACAGGGACCACTGAAGCTTTCTTT
cdr3_aa: CASSLKITGTTEAFF

clone_size: -
d_call: -
v_call: TRBV24-1
j_call: TRBJ2-3
cdr3_nt: TGTGCCGTCCAGGGCAACAGTAACACAGATACGCAGTATTTT
cdr3_aa: CAVQGNSNTDTQYF

clone_size: few
d_call: -
v_call: TRBV10-2
j_call: TRBJ1-1
cdr3_nt: TGCGCCAGCTGGGAGGGTTGGCAGCAAGAAGCTTTCTTT
cdr3_aa: CASWEGWQQEAFF

clone_size: few
d_call: TRBD1
v_call: TRBV6-1
j_call: TRBJ2-2
cdr3_nt: TGTGCCAGCAGTCCTGACAGGGCCGGGGAGCTGTTTTTT
cdr3_aa: CASSPDRAGELFF

clone_size: -
d_call: -
v_call: TRBV10-3
j_call: TRBJ1-1
cdr3_nt: TGTGCCATCAGTGTCAAACGCACTGAAGCTTTCTTT
cdr3_aa: CAISVKRTEAFF

clone_size: -
d_call: -
v_call: TRBV6-2/TRBV6-3
j_call: TRBJ2-7
cdr3_nt: TGTGCCACCTGGGAGAGCTCCTACGAGCAGTACTTC
cdr3_aa: CATWESSYEQYF

clone_size: -
d_call: TRBD1
v_call: TRBV7-2
j_call: TRBJ2-7
cdr3_nt: TGTGCCAGCAGCACGACATACACGGGACAGAACCGTTACGAGCAGTACTTC
cdr3_aa: CASSTTYTGQNRYEQYF

clone_size: -
d_call: -
v_call: TRBV6-2/TRBV6-3
j_call: TRBJ2-5
cdr3_nt: TGTGCCAGCAGTTACACCAGCCCGGAAGAGACCCAGTACTTC
cdr3_aa: CASSYTSPEETQYF

clone_size: -
d_call: -
v_call: TRBV19
j_call: TRBJ1-1
cdr3_nt: TGTGCCAGTATAAGGGGAGTTTGGGACACTGAAGCTTTCTTT
cdr3_aa: CASIRGVWDTEAFF

clone_size: few
d_call: -
v_call: TRBV18
j_call: TRBJ2-3
cdr3_nt: TGTGCCAGCTCAGAAGGGGGGACTAGCACAGATACGCAGTATTTT
cdr3_aa: CASSEGGTSTDTQYF

clone_size: few
d_call: -
v_call: TRBV19
j_call: TRBJ2-3
cdr3_nt: TGTGCCAGTAGGCTAACTTCCGGCACAGATACGCAGTATTTT
cdr3_aa: CASRLTSGTDTQYF